The T cell receptor beta chain described here comes from a study of blood T cells in healthy people across ages. This clonotype was seen more than once but under ten times. Its antigen is still unknown. Deletions cut 4 bases from V and 7 bases from J, with 23 bases between. Per germline, CDR1 KGHDR and CDR2 SFDVKD. CDR3 length equals 17 residues. Combining a sample-barcoded 5' primer with a J-beta primer mix, a second PCR ran for 7 to 11 cycles. TCRdb re-called the 5' RACE reads with MiXCR, one entry per CDR3 protein. The table lists more than 800,000 distinct CDR3 sequences, 35% to 55% of them singletons. General study findings and limits: Versus aged donors, long-lived donors had higher diversity and more naive CD4+ cells.

The chain links TRBV24-1 to TRBJ2-3; tentative D call: TRBD2 (7 bases). The source of this sequence is a woman aged 55-75 years in good health. Sequencing was carried out using blood. As DNA, the CDR3 is TGTGCCACCAGTGACCCGGGAGGCGTTCTAGGGACAAATACGCAGTATTTT. Translating it yields CATSDPGGVLGTNTQYF.